This is a list of T cell receptor beta chains from one sample in a study of cytomegalovirus exposure and HLA in healthy donors. Only in-frame clones appear in the TCRdb table, and some are missing; sequencing was by immunoSEQ multiplex PCR. The sample contains over 150,000 clones, about 90% of which appear only once. Sequenced material: PBMCs. Receptor source: a girl less than two years old in good health and CMV-seronegative. Both conserved end residues are part of each CDR3. A D gene is named only where the DNA matches it firmly. Clone sizes are given selectively: once, few, many, or a class where the clone is expanded.

CDR3 length | D gene | clone size | J gene | V gene | CDR3 protein | CDR3 DNA
15 | TRBD2 | NA | TRBJ2-1 | TRBV6-1 | CASRTGLAGGYEQFF | TGTGCCAGCAGAACGGGACTAGCGGGTGGCTATGAGCAGTTCTTC
14 | TRBD1 | NA | TRBJ1-3 | TRBV30 | CAWSATGGRNTIYF | TGTGCCTGGAGTGCAACAGGGGGCCGTAACACCATATATTTT
18 | TRBD1 | NA | TRBJ1-3 | TRBV4-2 | CASSQDRTGGVFGNTIYF | TGTGCCAGCAGCCAAGATCGAACAGGGGGTGTCTTCGGAAACACCATATATTTT
16 | TRBD1 | few | TRBJ2-7 | TRBV5-6 | CASSPTLGQGYYEQYF | TGTGCCAGCAGCCCAACGCTCGGACAGGGGTACTACGAGCAGTACTTC
14 | NA | NA | TRBJ2-1 | TRBV2 | CASSLTQSYNEQFF | TGTGCCAGCAGCCTTACTCAATCCTACAATGAGCAGTTCTTC
20 | TRBD2 | NA | TRBJ2-1 | TRBV4-1 | CASSPTITSGRANSYNEQFF | TGCGCCAGCAGCCCGACGATTACTAGCGGGAGGGCCAATAGCTACAATGAGCAGTTCTTC
14 | NA | NA | TRBJ2-7 | TRBV21-1 | CASSPGTDSYEQYF | TGTGCCAGCAGCCCCGGGACAGACTCCTACGAGCAGTACTTC
17 | NA | NA | TRBJ1-1 | TRBV4-3 | CASSQDGRGMFSTEAFF | TGCGCCAGCAGCCAAGATGGGCGGGGTATGTTTAGCACTGAAGCTTTCTTT
15 | NA | once | TRBJ1-3 | TRBV2 | CASSGVLLTGNTIYF | TGTGCCAGCAGTGGGGTACTACTAACTGGAAACACCATATATTTT
15 | TRBD2 | NA | TRBJ2-3 | TRBV7-9 | CASRKREGRGDTQYF | TGTGCCAGCAGGAAGCGGGAGGGTCGAGGCGATACGCAGTATTTT
13 | TRBD1 | NA | TRBJ1-2 | TRBV6-1 | CAGNRGRAYGYTF | TGTGCCGGTAACAGGGGGCGAGCCTATGGCTACACCTTC
16 | NA | NA | TRBJ2-2 | TRBV4-3 | CASSQEMASATGELFF | TGCGCCAGCAGCCAAGAGATGGCTAGCGCCACCGGGGAGCTGTTTTTT
15 | TRBD2 | NA | TRBJ2-1 | TRBV2 | CASSGTSGPYNEQFF | TGTGCCAGCAGTGGGACTAGCGGGCCCTACAATGAGCAGTTCTTC
15 | NA | NA | TRBJ2-5 | TRBV7-6 | CASSLARVWEETQYF | TGTGCCAGCAGCTTAGCGCGGGTATGGGAAGAGACCCAGTACTTC
15 | NA | once | TRBJ1-2 | TRBV2 | CASAAGLDGNYGYTF | TGTGCCAGCGCGGCAGGGCTTGATGGTAACTATGGCTACACCTTC
16 | NA | once | TRBJ2-7 | TRBV7-8 | CASSLGGRGASYEQYF | TGTGCCAGCAGCTTAGGGGGCAGGGGGGCATCCTACGAGCAGTACTTC
15 | TRBD2 | NA | TRBJ2-1 | TRBV6-5 | CASSPLTGTTSEQFF | TGTGCCAGCAGTCCTCTTACCGGGACTACTAGTGAGCAGTTCTTC
14 | TRBD2 | few | TRBJ2-5 | TRBV4-2 | CASSIRTSSETQYF | TGTGCCAGCAGCATCCGGACTAGCTCCGAGACCCAGTACTTC
13 | NA | NA | TRBJ2-3 | TRBV7-3 | CASSLPPKNTQYF | TGTGCCAGCAGCTTACCTCCTAAGAATACGCAGTATTTT
16 | NA | NA | TRBJ2-2 | TRBV19 | CASSILVGVGTGELFF | TGTGCCAGTAGTATTCTGGTGGGAGTGGGCACCGGGGAGCTGTTTTTT
14 | NA | once | TRBJ2-1 | TRBV7-9 | CASSGVVGSDEQFF | TGTGCCAGCAGCGGAGTAGTGGGTTCAGATGAGCAGTTCTTC
16 | TRBD2 | NA | TRBJ2-3 | TRBV9 | CASSVERGQSTDTQYF | TGTGCCAGCAGCGTCGAGCGGGGGCAGAGCACAGATACGCAGTATTTT
18 | TRBD2 | NA | TRBJ2-3 | TRBV4-1 | CASSQGLSGLGARDTQYF | TGCGCCAGCAGCCAAGGGCTTTCGGGACTAGGGGCCAGGGATACGCAGTATTTT
15 | TRBD1 | NA | TRBJ1-4 | TRBV29-1 | CSVLPPGQGGEKLFF | TGCAGCGTCTTACCCCCGGGACAGGGCGGAGAAAAACTGTTTTTT
16 | TRBD1 | once | TRBJ2-1 | TRBV5-6 | CASSYQIGTGYNEQFF | TGTGCCAGCAGCTATCAGATTGGGACAGGGTACAATGAGCAGTTCTTC
15 | TRBD2 | NA | TRBJ2-5 | TRBV7-9 | CASSQDLAGKETQYF | TGTGCCAGCAGCCAGGATCTAGCGGGAAAAGAGACCCAGTACTTC
13 | TRBD2 | NA | TRBJ2-5 | TRBV4-1 | CASSQVGGETQYF | TGCGCCAGCAGCCAAGTGGGGGGGGAGACCCAGTACTTC
13 | TRBD1 | once | TRBJ2-7 | TRBV19 | CASSQGQGSEQYF | TGTGCCAGTAGCCAGGGACAGGGGTCCGAGCAGTACTTC
14 | TRBD1 | once | TRBJ1-5 | TRBV5-6 | CASHRTGGGQPQHF | TGTGCCAGTCACCGGACAGGGGGTGGGCAGCCCCAGCATTTT
19 | NA | NA | TRBJ2-2 | TRBV19 | CASSPPIYLGGPDTGELFF | TGTGCCAGTAGTCCACCAATATACCTGGGGGGTCCTGACACCGGGGAGCTGTTTTTT
11 | NA | NA | TRBJ2-1 | TRBV5-1 | CASSAAVGLFF | TGCGCCAGCAGCGCGGCCGTCGGACTGTTCTTC
15 | TRBD2 | NA | TRBJ2-1 | TRBV28 | CASSPRLAGYNEQFF | TGTGCCAGCAGTCCGCGACTAGCGGGCTACAATGAGCAGTTCTTC
14 | TRBD2 | NA | TRBJ2-7 | TRBV6-1 | CASSATSGAYEQYF | TGTGCCAGCAGCGCAACTAGCGGAGCCTACGAGCAGTACTTC
13 | NA | NA | TRBJ1-1 | TRBV9 | CASSPPGNTEAFF | TGTGCCAGCAGCCCCCCGGGGAACACTGAAGCTTTCTTT
12 | NA | once | TRBJ2-7 | TRBV29-1 | CSVGQANYEQYF | TGCAGCGTTGGCCAGGCAAACTACGAGCAGTACTTC
13 | NA | NA | TRBJ2-7 | TRBV7-3 | CASSLSPTYEQYF | TGTGCCAGCAGCTTATCTCCTACCTACGAGCAGTACTTC
15 | TRBD1 | NA | TRBJ2-7 | TRBV13 | CASSLRGPKNYEQYF | TGTGCCAGCAGCTTAAGGGGGCCCAAGAACTACGAGCAGTACTTC
14 | TRBD2 | NA | TRBJ2-3 | TRBV5-1 | CASSLDREADTQYF | TGCGCCAGCAGCTTGGACCGGGAGGCAGATACGCAGTATTTT
13 | NA | NA | TRBJ1-4 | TRBV2 | CASTIVGNEKLFF | TGTGCCAGCACTATAGTCGGGAATGAAAAACTGTTTTTT
11 | NA | NA | TRBJ1-1 | TRBV30 | CAWRRLTEAFF | TGTGCCTGGCGACGACTCACTGAAGCTTTCTTT
15 | TRBD2 | NA | TRBJ2-7 | TRBV5-1 | CASSVAGTGGPQQYF | TGCGCCAGCAGCGTGGCGGGGACGGGAGGGCCCCAGCAGTACTTC
14 | TRBD2 | NA | TRBJ2-2 | TRBV19 | CACMRSGITGELFF | TGTGCCTGCATGCGGAGCGGGATAACCGGGGAGCTGTTTTTT
14 | TRBD1 | once | TRBJ1-2 | TRBV9 | CASSVAGLGQGYTF | TGTGCCAGCAGCGTAGCAGGGTTGGGACAGGGCTACACCTTC
12 | NA | NA | TRBJ1-4 | TRBV10-1 | CASIGIDEKLFF | TGCGCCAGCATCGGGATTGATGAAAAACTGTTTTTT
16 | NA | NA | TRBJ1-5 | TRBV18 | CASSPPKGRGNQPQHF | TGTGCCAGCTCACCACCCAAGGGGAGGGGGAATCAGCCCCAGCATTTT
18 | TRBD2 | once | TRBJ2-3 | TRBV2 | CASSEGTSETPSTDTQYF | TGTGCCAGCAGTGAAGGAACTAGCGAGACACCTAGCACAGATACGCAGTATTTT
12 | NA | few | TRBJ2-3 | TRBV7-9 | CSSSYRAGTQYF | TGTTCCAGCAGCTACAGGGCTGGTACGCAGTATTTT